The rows below give T cell receptor beta chains drawn from one sample of a study of beta chain features in type 1 diabetes. Assay: immunoSEQ multiplex PCR; the TCRdb copy retains only in-frame clones and omits some. The sample has fewer than 250,000 clones, 9.6% seen once. Sequenced input: naive CD4+ T cells from blood. These receptors all stem from a woman aged 18-35 years in good health. The CDR3 runs from the conserved cysteine through the conserved F or W. The D gene is left open where the match is weak.

TRBV2,TRBJ1-2,.,CASSDQGVYSGYTF
TRBV7-9,TRBJ1-6,.,CASSLVQGSPLHF
TRBV5-1,TRBJ2-1,TRBD1,CASSFDRGGGGEQFF
TRBV4-1,TRBJ2-3,TRBD2,CASRAPSGRLDTQYF
TRBV5-1,TRBJ2-1,TRBD2,CASSPNGLAGTGNEQFF
TRBV30,TRBJ2-3,.,CAWSVSGADTQYF
TRBV19,TRBJ2-2,.,CASSIPGTGELFF
TRBV6-1,TRBJ1-2,TRBD1,CASSGQGIRGYTF
TRBV28,TRBJ2-5,.,CASSQGGRGQETQYF
TRBV6-6,TRBJ2-3,TRBD2,CASSYIGGSNDTQYF
TRBV10-3,TRBJ2-2,.,CAISESGGANTGELFF
TRBV7-2,TRBJ2-1,.,CASSTTQLVHEQFF
TRBV6-1,TRBJ2-6,TRBD1,CASSGDRGRFGANVLTF